The 26 T cell receptor beta chains given below trace back to one sample, sequenced in a study of PD-1 blockade in mismatch repair-deficient tumors. TCRdb's table, derived via immunoSEQ multiplex PCR, lists solely in-frame clones and lacks some. Of some 48,000 clones listed, more than 65% are singletons. The sequencing here drew on peripheral blood, taken about 4.5 months after starting pembrolizumab. The receptors here all came from an adult with mismatch repair-deficient cancer.

The chain has TRBV19 and TRBJ2-5; D is unresolved. V lost 0 bases, J lost 5 bases, and 10 bases lay in between. CDR3 length: 14 amino acids. Germline V lookup: CDR1 LNHDA, CDR2 SQIVND (reference sequence). CDR3 region: CASSIENGRETQYF. The CDR3 bases are TGTGCCAGTAGTATAGAGAACGGTCGGGAGACCCAGTACTTC.

The chain uses TRBV19 and TRBJ1-5, with TRBD1 identical over 8 bases. The CDR3 spans 13 residues. V dropped 3 bases and J dropped 5; count of bases not matched to a gene: 0. CDR1 is LNHDA, CDR2 SQIVND, per germline (reference sequence). In DNA, the CDR3 is TGTGCCAGTAGTATGACAGGGGATCAGCCCCAGCATTTT. This sequence encodes CASSMTGDQPQHF.

This rearrangement joins TRBV25-1 to TRBJ2-5; D is possibly TRBD1 (6 bases). The CDR3 sequence is 14 residues long. V was pared by 8 bases and J by 1 base, with 14 bases between. Germline V lookup: CDR1 MGHDK, CDR2 SYGVNS. The CDR3 DNA is TGTGCCAGCGGCCAAGGGGGTAGCCAAGAGACCCAGTACTTC. It is translated as CASGQGGSQETQYF.

This rearrangement joins TRBV13 to TRBJ1-1; 7 bases align to TRBD1. CDR1 and CDR2 from the germline V gene are PRHDT and FYEKMQ (reference sequence). This CDR3 region has 14 residues. V shed 3 bases, J shed 6 bases, and the junction held 7 bases outside the gene matches. Here the CDR3 DNA reads TGTGCCAGCAGCTTGGAACAGGGGAGCGCTGAAGCTTTCTTT. This translates into CASSLEQGSAEAFF.

V gene TRBV5-6 combines with J gene TRBJ2-3; the match to TRBD2 covers 12 bases. Germline values: CDR1 SGHDT, CDR2 YYEEEE. Trimming removed 1 base from V and 3 bases from J; junction bases left unmatched: 3. The CDR3 runs 16 residues. DNA of the CDR3: TGTGCCAGCAGCTTGCGGCTAGCGGGAGGGACAGATACGCAGTATTTT. It specifies CASSLRLAGGTDTQYF.

This clone was observed once. V and J are TRBV11-2 and TRBJ2-3; 10 nucleotides line up with TRBD2. CDR3 length: 16 amino acids. CDR1 is SGHAT and CDR2 is FQNNGV in the germline V gene. J was trimmed by 2 bases and V by 5 bases; bases with no gene match: 7. CDR3: CASSGVAGGLTDTQYF. The DNA of the CDR3 is TGTGCCAGCAGCGGAGTAGCGGGAGGTCTCACAGATACGCAGTATTTT.

A few counts support this clone. The rearrangement joins TRBV11-2 to TRBJ2-7; 8 nucleotides align to TRBD1. The CDR3 runs 14 residues. Germline values: CDR1 SGHAT, CDR2 FQNNGV. The V segment lost 2 bases and the J segment 6 bases; nucleotides outside the gene matches: 6. CDR3 DNA sequence: TGTGCCAGCAGCTTAACCGGGACAGGTTTCGAGCAGTACTTC. It translates to CASSLTGTGFEQYF.

The rearrangement uses TRBV11-3 and TRBJ2-1; D possibly corresponds to TRBD2 (5 bases). CDR3 length: 15 residues. Germline CDR1 is SGHNT and CDR2 is YENEEA. The V gene lost 5 bases and the J gene lost 9 bases, with 20 bases spanning the gap. The CDR3 sequence: CASSPGRVPSGEQFF. In DNA, the CDR3 is TGTGCCAGCAGCCCTGGGCGGGTCCCTTCTGGTGAGCAGTTCTTC.

There are a few counts of this clone. This chain links TRBV11-2 with TRBJ2-1; D is undetermined. Germline V gene sequence: CDR1 SGHAT, CDR2 FQNNGV. The V gene lost 1 base and the J gene lost 3 bases, with 7 bases spanning the gap. CDR3 length: 14 residues. CDR3 nucleotide sequence: TGTGCCAGCAGCTTAGGGCTCGGCTACAATGAGCAGTTCTTC. Protein: CASSLGLGYNEQFF.

The rearrangement uses TRBV2 and TRBJ1-3, with TRBD1 matching 7 bases. Unmatched junction bases numbered 6, after V lost 5 bases and J lost 5 bases. Germline V gene lookup returns CDR1 SNHLY and CDR2 FYNNEI. The CDR3 is 14 amino acids. CDR3 amino acids: CASSSQGVRNTIYF. In DNA, the CDR3 is TGTGCCAGCAGTTCCCAGGGGGTGAGAAACACCATATATTTT.

The chain couples TRBV12-1 to TRBJ2-3; the table's D call, TRBD2, was not checked against the DNA. TRBV12-1 is deemed a pseudogene. The CDR3 runs to 15 residues. CDR3 nucleotide sequence: TGTGCCAGCAGCCTCCCGGGAGGTGACACAGATACGCAGTATTTT. This gives the protein CASSLPGGDTDTQYF.

This sequence joins TRBV7-6 and TRBJ2-1; 11 nucleotides match TRBD2. V shed 5 bases and J 2 bases; nucleotides not matched to a gene: 5. The CDR3 extends over 16 amino acids. Germline V CDR1 and CDR2: SGHVS, FNYEAQ. The CDR3 sequence is CASSPRTSGPYNEQFF. The CDR3, as DNA: TGTGCCAGCAGCCCAAGGACTAGCGGGCCCTACAATGAGCAGTTCTTC.

There are a few counts of this clone. The V call is TRBV28, the J call TRBJ1-2; D remains ambiguous. The CDR3 consists of 13 residues. In germline, CDR1 is MDHEN, CDR2 SYDVKM. Between the trimmed V and J ends, which lost 3 bases and 0 bases, there was a span of 5 bases. Written as DNA, the CDR3 is TGTGCCAGCAGTTTGACAACTAACTATGGCTACACCTTC. Translated: CASSLTTNYGYTF.

The chain couples TRBV6-5 to TRBJ2-5, with D possibly being TRBD2 (5 bases). Germline values: CDR1 MNHEY, CDR2 SVGAGI. This CDR3 has 15 residues. The V gene lost 6 bases and the J gene lost 5 bases, with 19 bases spanning the gap. The CDR3 DNA reads TGTGCCAGCAGCCCCAGGCCTAGCTATAAGGAGACCCAGTACTTC. It is translated as CASSPRPSYKETQYF.

This clone was observed a few times. The V gene is TRBV6-6, the J gene TRBJ2-2; D is perhaps TRBD2 (6 bases). Per the germline V gene, CDR1 is MNHNY and CDR2 is SVGAGI (reference sequence). Between the trimmed V and J ends, which lost 8 bases and 8 bases, there was a span of 15 bases. The CDR3 runs 13 residues. The DNA of the CDR3 is TGTGCCAGCCGGCGGGACTTTTCGGGGGAGCTGTTTTTT. Its protein is CASRRDFSGELFF.

The CDR3 coding sequence is TGTGCCAGCGGGGGGTCCGACCAAGAGACCCAGTACTTC. Amino acid sequence: CASGGSDQETQYF. The chain recombines TRBV11-3 with TRBJ2-5, with D possibly TRBD2 on 6 matching bases. The germline V gene encodes CDR1 SGHNT and CDR2 YENEEA. The CDR3 totals 13 residues. The ends were cut back, 8 bases at V and 0 bases at J, with 10 bases in the middle.

DNA of the CDR3: TGTGCCAGCAGCCCGACAGGGATACGGCAGCCCCAGCATTTT. Translating gives CASSPTGIRQPQHF. This chain links TRBV6-5 with TRBJ1-5; 7 bases agree with TRBD1. This CDR3 is 14 amino acids long. The ends lost 6 bases at V and 7 bases at J; junction bases unmatched: 9. The V gene's germline CDR1 is MNHEY and CDR2 SVGAGI.

The chain employs TRBV5-6 and TRBJ2-3, with D unresolved. This CDR3 is 14 amino acids long. From germline, CDR1 is SGHDT and CDR2 YYEEEE. The V end lost 2 bases, the J end lost 2 bases, and 9 bases lay between the germline ends. The CDR3 nucleotides are TGTGCCAGCAGCTTTGCGAGCCCCACAGATACGCAGTATTTT. Translated: CASSFASPTDTQYF.

This chain links TRBV19 with TRBJ2-1; D is possibly TRBD2 (5 bases). CDR3 length: 14 amino acids. V was shortened by 1 base and J by 7 bases, with 11 bases between the two germline ends. CDR1 and CDR2 (germline): LNHDA, SQIVND (reference sequence). The CDR3 protein is CASSIVSGWNEQFF. Written as DNA, the CDR3 is TGTGCCAGTAGTATAGTAAGCGGTTGGAATGAGCAGTTCTTC. The full variable domain, with the rest looked up from reference TRBV19 and TRBJ2-1, is DGGITQSPKYLFRKEGQNVTLSCEQNLNHDAMYWYRQDPGQGLRLIYYSQIVNDFQKGDIAEGYSVSREKKESFPLTVTSAQKNPTAFYLCASSIVSGWNEQFFGPGTRLTVL.

This clone is classed as medium-sized. The CDR3 reads CASSQALERASNEQFF. CDR3 nucleotides: TGCGCCAGCAGCCAAGCTTTAGAAAGGGCGTCCAATGAGCAGTTCTTC. This rearrangement joins TRBV4-3 to TRBJ2-1; unclear D gene. The CDR3 extends over 16 amino acids. Looked up from germline, CDR1 is LGHNA and CDR2 is YSLEER. V lost 1 base, J lost 6 bases, and 16 bases lay in between.

This rearrangement joins TRBV5-6 to TRBJ2-1; TRBD2 agrees at 7 bases. CDR3 length equals 15 residues. J was trimmed by 5 bases and V by 0 bases; bases with no gene match: 5. From germline, CDR1 is SGHDT and CDR2 YYEEEE. The CDR3 nucleotides are TGTGCCAGCAGCTTGGTGACTAGCCAAAACAATGAGCAGTTCTTC. It codes for CASSLVTSQNNEQFF.

The chain's CDR3 is CASHGLGELFF. CDR3 nucleotides: TGTGCCAGTCACGGACTCGGGGAGCTGTTTTTT. The V call is TRBV19, the J call TRBJ2-2; TRBD2 is a possible D gene (5 bases). CDR1 is LNHDA and CDR2 is SQIVND in the germline V gene (reference sequence). CDR3 length equals 11 residues. Trimming removed 8 bases at V and 7 bases at J, with 8 bases between.

The chain is built from TRBV2 and TRBJ2-2; either TRBD1 or TRBD2 may supply D (5 bases each). V was cut by 6 bases and J by 0 bases, with 8 bases left in between. The CDR3 consists of 14 residues. Per germline, CDR1 SNHLY and CDR2 FYNNEI. CDR3 DNA sequence: TGTGCCAGCAGGGGGGAGCCGAACACCGGGGAGCTGTTTTTT. Translation gives CASRGEPNTGELFF. Full variable domain (rest looked up from reference TRBV2 and TRBJ2-2): EPEVTQTPSHQVTQMGQEVILRCVPISNHLYFYWYRQILGQKVEFLVSFYNNEISEKSEIFDDQFSVERPDGSNFTLKIRSTKLEDSAMYFCASRGEPNTGELFFGEGSRLTVL.

J is TRBJ2-1 and V is TRBV19, with D perhaps matching TRBD1 or TRBD2 (6 bases each). The CDR3 is made up of 15 amino acids. Germline V gene sequence: CDR1 LNHDA, CDR2 SQIVND (reference sequence). V lost 3 bases to trimming and J lost 0 bases, with 9 bases between them. CDR3 amino acids: CASSMRDTSYNEQFF. Written as DNA, the CDR3 is TGTGCCAGTAGTATGCGGGACACCTCCTACAATGAGCAGTTCTTC.

The genes are TRBV6-5 and TRBJ1-1; maybe TRBD1 (5 bases). Germline loops: CDR1 MNHEY, CDR2 SVGAGI. CDR3 length: 16 amino acids. V was shortened by 2 bases and J by 2 bases, with 15 bases between the two germline ends. CDR3 loop: CASSYGRGGFNTEAFF. Here the CDR3 DNA reads TGTGCCAGCAGTTACGGACGCGGGGGATTCAACACTGAAGCTTTCTTT.

V gene TRBV27 combines with J gene TRBJ1-5, with 8 positions matching TRBD1. The V gene end was trimmed by 7 bases and the J gene end by 6 bases; junction bases not matched to a gene: 8. Germline V gene data show CDR1 as MNHEY and CDR2 as SMNVEV (reference sequence). This CDR3 has 14 residues. CDR3 region: CASNPTGGGQPQHF. DNA of the CDR3: TGTGCCAGCAACCCCACAGGGGGAGGTCAGCCCCAGCATTTT.